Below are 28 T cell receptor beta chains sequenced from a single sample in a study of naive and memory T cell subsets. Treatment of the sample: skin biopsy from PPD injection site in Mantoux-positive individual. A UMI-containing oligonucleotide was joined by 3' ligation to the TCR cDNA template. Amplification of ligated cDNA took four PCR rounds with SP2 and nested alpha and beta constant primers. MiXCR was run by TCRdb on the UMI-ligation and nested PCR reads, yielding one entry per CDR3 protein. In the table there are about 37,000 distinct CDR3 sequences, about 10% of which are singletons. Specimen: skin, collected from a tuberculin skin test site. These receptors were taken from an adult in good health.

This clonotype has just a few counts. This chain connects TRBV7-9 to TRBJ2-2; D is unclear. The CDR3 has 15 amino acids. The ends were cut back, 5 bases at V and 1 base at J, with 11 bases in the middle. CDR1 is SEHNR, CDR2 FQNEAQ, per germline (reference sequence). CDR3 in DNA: TGTGCCAGCAGCCCCCTAGGTCTGAACACCGGGGAGCTGTTTTTT. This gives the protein CASSPLGLNTGELFF. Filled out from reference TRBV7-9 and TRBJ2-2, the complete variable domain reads DTGVSQNPRHKITKRGQNVTFRCDPISEHNRLYWYRQTLGQGPEFLTYFQNEAQLEKSRLLSDRFSAERPKGSFSTLEIQRTEQGDSAMYLCASSPLGLNTGELFFGEGSRLTVL.

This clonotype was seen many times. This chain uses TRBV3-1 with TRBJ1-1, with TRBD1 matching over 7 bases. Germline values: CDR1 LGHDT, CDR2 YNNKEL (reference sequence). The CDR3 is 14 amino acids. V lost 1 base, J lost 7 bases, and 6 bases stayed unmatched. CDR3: CASSQGRDRDEAFF. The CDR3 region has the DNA TGTGCCAGCAGCCAAGGCCGGGACAGAGATGAAGCTTTCTTT.

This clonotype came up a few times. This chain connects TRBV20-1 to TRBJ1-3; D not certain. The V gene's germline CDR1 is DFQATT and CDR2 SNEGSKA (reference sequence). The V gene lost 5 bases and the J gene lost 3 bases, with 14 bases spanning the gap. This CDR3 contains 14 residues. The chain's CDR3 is CSALPAGVGNTIYF. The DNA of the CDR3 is TGCAGTGCTCTCCCTGCCGGTGTTGGAAACACCATATATTTT.

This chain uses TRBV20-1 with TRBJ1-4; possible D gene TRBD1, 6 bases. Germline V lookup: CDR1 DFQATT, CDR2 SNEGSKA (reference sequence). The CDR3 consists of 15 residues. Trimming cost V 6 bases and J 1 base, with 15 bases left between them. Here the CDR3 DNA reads TGCAGTGCGCCGACAGGCCGGAGAACTAATGAAAAACTGTTTTTT. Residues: CSAPTGRRTNEKLFF.

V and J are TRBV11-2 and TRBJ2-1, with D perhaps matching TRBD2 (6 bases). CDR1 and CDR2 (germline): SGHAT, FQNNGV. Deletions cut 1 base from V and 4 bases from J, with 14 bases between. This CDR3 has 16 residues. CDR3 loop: CASSLASIGSYNEQFF. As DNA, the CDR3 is TGTGCCAGCAGCTTAGCTTCTATCGGGAGTTACAATGAGCAGTTCTTC.

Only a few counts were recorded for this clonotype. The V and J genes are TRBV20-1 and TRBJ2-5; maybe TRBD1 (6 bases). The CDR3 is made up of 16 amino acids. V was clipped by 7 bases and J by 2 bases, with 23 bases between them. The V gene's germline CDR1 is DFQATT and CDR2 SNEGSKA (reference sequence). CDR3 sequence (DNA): TGCAGTGTTCAGCTCACAGGGATTAGAAGTCAAGAGACCCAGTACTTC. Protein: CSVQLTGIRSQETQYF.

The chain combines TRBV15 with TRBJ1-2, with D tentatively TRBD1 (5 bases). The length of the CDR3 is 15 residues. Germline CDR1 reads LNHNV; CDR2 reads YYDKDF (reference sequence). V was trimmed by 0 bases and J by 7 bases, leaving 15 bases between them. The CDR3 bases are TGTGCCACCAGCAGAGATCCAGGGAAGATAGGTGGCTACACCTTC. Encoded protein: CATSRDPGKIGGYTF.

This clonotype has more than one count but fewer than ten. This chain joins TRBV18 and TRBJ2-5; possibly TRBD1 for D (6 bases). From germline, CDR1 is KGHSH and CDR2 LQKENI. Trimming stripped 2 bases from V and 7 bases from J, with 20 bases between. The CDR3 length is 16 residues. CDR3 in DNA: TGTGCCAGCTCACCAGTGGACAGCGGTACTCATGCGACCCAGTACTTC. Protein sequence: CASSPVDSGTHATQYF. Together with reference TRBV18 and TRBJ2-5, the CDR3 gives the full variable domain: NAGVMQNPRHLVRRRGQEARLRCSPMKGHSHVYWYRQLPEEGLKFMVYLQKENIIDESGMPKERFSAEFPKEGPSILRIQQVVRGDSAAYFCASSPVDSGTHATQYFGPGTRLLVL.

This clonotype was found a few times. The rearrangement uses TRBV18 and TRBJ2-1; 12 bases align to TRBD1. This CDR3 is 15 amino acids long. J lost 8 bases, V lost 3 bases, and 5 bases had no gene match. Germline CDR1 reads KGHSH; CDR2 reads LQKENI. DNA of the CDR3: TGTGCCAGCTCACCCGGGACAGGGGGCAGGGATGAGCAGTTCTTC. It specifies CASSPGTGGRDEQFF.

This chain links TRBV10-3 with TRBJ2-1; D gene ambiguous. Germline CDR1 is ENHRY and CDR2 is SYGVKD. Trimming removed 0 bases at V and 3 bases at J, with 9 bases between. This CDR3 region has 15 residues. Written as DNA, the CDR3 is TGTGCCATCAGTGAGTCCCAGGTCGTCTACAATGAGCAGTTCTTC. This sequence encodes CAISESQVVYNEQFF.

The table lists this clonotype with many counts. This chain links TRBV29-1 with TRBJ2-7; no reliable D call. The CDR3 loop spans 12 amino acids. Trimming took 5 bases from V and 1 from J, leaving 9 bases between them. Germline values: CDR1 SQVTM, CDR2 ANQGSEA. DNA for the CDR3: TGCAGCGTTTGTTTGGGGTCCTACGAGCAGTACTTC. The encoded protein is CSVCLGSYEQYF.

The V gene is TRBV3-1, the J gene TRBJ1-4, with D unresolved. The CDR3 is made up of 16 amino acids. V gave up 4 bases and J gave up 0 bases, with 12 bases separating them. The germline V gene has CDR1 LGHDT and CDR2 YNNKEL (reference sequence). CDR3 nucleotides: TGTGCCAGCAGCCGAAACGGACGGACAACTAATGAAAAACTGTTTTTT. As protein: CASSRNGRTTNEKLFF.

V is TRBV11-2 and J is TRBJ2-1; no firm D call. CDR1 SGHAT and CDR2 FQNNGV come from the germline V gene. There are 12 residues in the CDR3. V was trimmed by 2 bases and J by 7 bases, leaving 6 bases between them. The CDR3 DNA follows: TGTGCCAGCAGCTTACACGGGAATGAGCAGTTCTTC. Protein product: CASSLHGNEQFF.

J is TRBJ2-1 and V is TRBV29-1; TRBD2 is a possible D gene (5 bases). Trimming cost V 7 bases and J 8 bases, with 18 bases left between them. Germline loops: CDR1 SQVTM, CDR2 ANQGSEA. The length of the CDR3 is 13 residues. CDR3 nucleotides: TGCAGCGCCCAAAAGGGAGTACGGGATGAGCAGTTCTTC. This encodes CSAQKGVRDEQFF.

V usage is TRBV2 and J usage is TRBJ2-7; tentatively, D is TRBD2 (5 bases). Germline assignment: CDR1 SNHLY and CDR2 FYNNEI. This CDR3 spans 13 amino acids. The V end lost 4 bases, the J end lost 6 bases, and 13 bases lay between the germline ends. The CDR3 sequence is CASSATGGGEQYF. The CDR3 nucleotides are TGTGCCAGCAGTGCGACGGGTGGAGGCGAGCAGTACTTC.

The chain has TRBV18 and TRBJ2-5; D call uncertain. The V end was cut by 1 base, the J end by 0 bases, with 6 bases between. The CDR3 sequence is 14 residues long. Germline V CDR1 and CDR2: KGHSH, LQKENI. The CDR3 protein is CASSPRRNQETQYF. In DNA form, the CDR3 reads TGTGCCAGCTCACCACGGCGGAACCAAGAGACCCAGTACTTC.

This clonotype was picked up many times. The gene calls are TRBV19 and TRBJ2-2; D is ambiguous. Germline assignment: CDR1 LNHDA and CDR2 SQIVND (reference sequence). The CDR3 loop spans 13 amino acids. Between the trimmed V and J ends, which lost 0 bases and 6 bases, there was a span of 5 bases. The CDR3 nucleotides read TGTGCCAGTAGTATAGAGGCGCCCGGGGAGCTGTTTTTT. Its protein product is CASSIEAPGELFF.

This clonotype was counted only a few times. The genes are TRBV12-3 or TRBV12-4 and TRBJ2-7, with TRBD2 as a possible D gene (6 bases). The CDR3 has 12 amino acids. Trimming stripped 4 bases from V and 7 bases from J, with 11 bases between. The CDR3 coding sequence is TGTGCCAGCAGTTATGGACTAAATGAGCAGTACTTC. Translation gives CASSYGLNEQYF.

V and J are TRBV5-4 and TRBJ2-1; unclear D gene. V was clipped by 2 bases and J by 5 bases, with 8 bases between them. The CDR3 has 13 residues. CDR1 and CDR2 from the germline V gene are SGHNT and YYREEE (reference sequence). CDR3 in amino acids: CASSFLENNEQFF. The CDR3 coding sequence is TGTGCCAGCAGCTTCCTGGAAAACAATGAGCAGTTCTTC.

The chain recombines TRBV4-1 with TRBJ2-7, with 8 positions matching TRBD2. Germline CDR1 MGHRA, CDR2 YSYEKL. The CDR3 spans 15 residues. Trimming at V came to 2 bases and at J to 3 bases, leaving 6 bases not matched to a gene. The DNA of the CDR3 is TGCGCCAGCAGCCAATCAGACGGGGGGGGCTACGAGCAGTACTTC. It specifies CASSQSDGGGYEQYF.

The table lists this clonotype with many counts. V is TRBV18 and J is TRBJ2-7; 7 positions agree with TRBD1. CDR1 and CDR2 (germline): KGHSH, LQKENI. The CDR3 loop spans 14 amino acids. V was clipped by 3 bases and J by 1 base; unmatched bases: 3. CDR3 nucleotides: TGTGCCAGCTCACCCGAGGGACAGTCCTACGAGCAGTACTTC. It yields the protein CASSPEGQSYEQYF. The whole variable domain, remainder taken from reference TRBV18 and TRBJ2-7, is NAGVMQNPRHLVRRRGQEARLRCSPMKGHSHVYWYRQLPEEGLKFMVYLQKENIIDESGMPKERFSAEFPKEGPSILRIQQVVRGDSAAYFCASSPEGQSYEQYFGPGTRLTVT.

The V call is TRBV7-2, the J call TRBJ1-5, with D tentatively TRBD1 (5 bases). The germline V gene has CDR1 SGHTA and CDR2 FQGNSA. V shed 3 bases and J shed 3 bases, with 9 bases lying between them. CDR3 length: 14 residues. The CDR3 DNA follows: TGTGCCAGCAGCTTTAAAGGGGTCAATCAGCCCCAGCATTTT. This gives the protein CASSFKGVNQPQHF.

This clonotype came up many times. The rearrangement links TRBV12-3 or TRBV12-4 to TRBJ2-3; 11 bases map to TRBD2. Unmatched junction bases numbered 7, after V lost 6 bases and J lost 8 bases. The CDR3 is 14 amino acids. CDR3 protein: CASRASGGLVTQYF. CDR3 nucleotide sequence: TGTGCCAGCAGAGCTAGCGGGGGGTTGGTTACGCAGTATTTT.

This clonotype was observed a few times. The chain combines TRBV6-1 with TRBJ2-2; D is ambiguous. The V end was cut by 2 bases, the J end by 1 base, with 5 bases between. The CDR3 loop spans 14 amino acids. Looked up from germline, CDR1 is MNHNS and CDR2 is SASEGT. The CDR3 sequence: CASSEPVNTGELFF. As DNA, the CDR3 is TGTGCCAGCAGTGAACCGGTGAACACCGGGGAGCTGTTTTTT.

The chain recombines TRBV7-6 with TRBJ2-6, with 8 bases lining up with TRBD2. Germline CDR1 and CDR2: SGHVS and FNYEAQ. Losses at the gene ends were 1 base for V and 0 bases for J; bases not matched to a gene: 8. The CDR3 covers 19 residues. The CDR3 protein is CASSLGGSGMSSGANVLTF. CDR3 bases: TGTGCCAGCAGCTTAGGGGGTAGCGGGATGAGCTCTGGGGCCAACGTCCTGACTTTC.

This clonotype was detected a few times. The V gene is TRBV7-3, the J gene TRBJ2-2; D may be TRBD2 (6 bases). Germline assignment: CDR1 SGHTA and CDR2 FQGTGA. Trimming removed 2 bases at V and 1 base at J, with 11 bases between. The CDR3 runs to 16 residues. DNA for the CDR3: TGTGCCAGCAGCTTAGGGGGGAACCAGAACACCGGGGAGCTGTTTTTT. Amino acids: CASSLGGNQNTGELFF. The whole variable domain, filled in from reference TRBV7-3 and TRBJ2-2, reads GAGVSQTPSNKVTEKGKYVELRCDPISGHTALYWYRQSLGQGPEFLIYFQGTGAADDSGLPNDRFFAVRPEGSVSTLKIQRTERGDSAVYLCASSLGGNQNTGELFFGEGSRLTVL.

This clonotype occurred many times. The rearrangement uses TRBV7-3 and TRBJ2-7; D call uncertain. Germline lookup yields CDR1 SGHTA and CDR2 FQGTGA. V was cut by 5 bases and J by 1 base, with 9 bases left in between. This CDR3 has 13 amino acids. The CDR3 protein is CASSPVYSYEQYF. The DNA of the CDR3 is TGTGCCAGCAGCCCCGTTTATTCCTACGAGCAGTACTTC.

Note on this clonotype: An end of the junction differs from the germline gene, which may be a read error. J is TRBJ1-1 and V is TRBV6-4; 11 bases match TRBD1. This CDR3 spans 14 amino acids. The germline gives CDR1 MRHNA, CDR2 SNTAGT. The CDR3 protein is CAISDGQGATEAFF. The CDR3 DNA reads TGTGCCATCAGTGACGGACAGGGGGCCACCGAAGCTTTCTTT.